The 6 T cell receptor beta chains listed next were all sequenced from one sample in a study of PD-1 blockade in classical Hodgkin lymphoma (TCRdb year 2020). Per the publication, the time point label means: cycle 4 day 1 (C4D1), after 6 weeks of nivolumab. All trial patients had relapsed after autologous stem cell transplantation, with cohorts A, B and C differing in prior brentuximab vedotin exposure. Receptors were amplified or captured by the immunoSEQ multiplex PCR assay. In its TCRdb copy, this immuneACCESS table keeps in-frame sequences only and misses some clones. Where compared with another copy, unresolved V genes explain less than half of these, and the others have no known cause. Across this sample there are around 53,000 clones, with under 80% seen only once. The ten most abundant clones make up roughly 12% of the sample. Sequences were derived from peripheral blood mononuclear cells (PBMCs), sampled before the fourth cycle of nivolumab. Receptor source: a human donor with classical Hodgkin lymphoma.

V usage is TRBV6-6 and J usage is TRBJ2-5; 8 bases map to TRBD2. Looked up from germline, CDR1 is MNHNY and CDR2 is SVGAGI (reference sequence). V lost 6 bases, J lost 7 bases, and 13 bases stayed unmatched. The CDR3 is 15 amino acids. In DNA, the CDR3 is TGTGCCAGCAGGGGGGCGGGAGGCCTACTTGGGACCCAGTACTTC. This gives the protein CASRGAGGLLGTQYF.

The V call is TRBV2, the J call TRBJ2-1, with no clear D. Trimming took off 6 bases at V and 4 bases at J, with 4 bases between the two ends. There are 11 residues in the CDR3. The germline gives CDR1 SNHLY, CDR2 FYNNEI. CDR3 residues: CASSGYNEQFF. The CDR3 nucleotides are TGTGCCAGCAGCGGGTACAATGAGCAGTTCTTC. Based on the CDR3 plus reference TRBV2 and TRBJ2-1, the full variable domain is EPEVTQTPSHQVTQMGQEVILRCVPISNHLYFYWYRQILGQKVEFLVSFYNNEISEKSEIFDDQFSVERPDGSNFTLKIRSTKLEDSAMYFCASSGYNEQFFGPGTRLTVL.

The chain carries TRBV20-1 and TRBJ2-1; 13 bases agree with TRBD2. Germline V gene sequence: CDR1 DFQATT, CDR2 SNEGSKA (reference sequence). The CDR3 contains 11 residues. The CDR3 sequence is CGLAGDVEQFF. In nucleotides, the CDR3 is TGCGGACTAGCGGGAGACGTTGAGCAGTTCTTC.

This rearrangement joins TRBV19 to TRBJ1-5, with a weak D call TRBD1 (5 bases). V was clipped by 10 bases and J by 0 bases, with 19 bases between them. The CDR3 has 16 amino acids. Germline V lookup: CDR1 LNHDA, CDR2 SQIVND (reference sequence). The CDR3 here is CATGRSGSRSNQPQHF. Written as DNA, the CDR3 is TGTGCCACCGGTAGGTCAGGGTCCCGTAGCAATCAGCCCCAGCATTTT.

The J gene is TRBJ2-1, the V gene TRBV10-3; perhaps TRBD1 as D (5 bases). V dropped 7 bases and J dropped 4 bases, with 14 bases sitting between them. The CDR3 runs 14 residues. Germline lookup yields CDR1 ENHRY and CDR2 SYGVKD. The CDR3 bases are TGTGCCATCAAGACAGATGAGATTTACAATGAGCAGTTCTTC. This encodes CAIKTDEIYNEQFF.

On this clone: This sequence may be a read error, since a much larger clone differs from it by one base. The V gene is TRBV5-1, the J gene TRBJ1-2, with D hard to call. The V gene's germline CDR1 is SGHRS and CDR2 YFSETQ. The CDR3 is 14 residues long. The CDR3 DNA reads TGCGCCGGCAGCTTACAGAGGGCGGATGATGGCTACACCTTC. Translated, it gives CAGSLQRADDGYTF.